The next 15 T cell receptor beta chains were all read from a single sample in a study of blood T cell repertoires in COVID-19 (dated by TCRdb to between 2020 and 2021). Libraries were made using the immunoSEQ multiplex PCR assay. TCRdb re-hosts the immuneACCESS table, in-frame sequences only. Its copies lack some clones; in the studies checked, an unresolved V gene accounts for under half of them, and the cause for the rest is not known. The sample table lists roughly 100,000 clones, 88% of them with a count of one. 3.5% of the sample is taken by the ten largest. Source material: peripheral blood. All receptors derive from a human donor in a cohort sampled during active COVID-19.

The chain is built from TRBV2 and TRBJ2-2, with 7 bases identical to TRBD2. Losses at the gene ends were 6 bases for V and 2 bases for J; bases not matched to a gene: 3. Germline-derived CDR1 and CDR2 are SNHLY and FYNNEI. This CDR3 is 14 amino acids long. This CDR3 reads CASRGTINTGELFF. The CDR3 DNA reads as TGTGCCAGCAGGGGGACTATAAACACCGGGGAGCTGTTTTTT.

This rearrangement joins TRBV5-1 to TRBJ2-7, with TRBD2 matching 7 bases. Germline CDR1 is SGHRS and CDR2 is YFSETQ. The CDR3 has 14 amino acids. The trim removed 2 bases at V and 3 bases at J, leaving 5 bases unmatched. CDR3 sequence: CASSFYGGIYEQYF. The CDR3 nucleotides are TGCGCCAGCAGCTTTTACGGGGGGATCTACGAGCAGTACTTC. Variable domain in full (rest from reference TRBV5-1 and TRBJ2-7): KAGVTQTPRYLIKTRGQQVTLSCSPISGHRSVSWYQQTPGQGLQFLFEYFSETQRNKGNFPGRFSGRQFSNSRSEMNVSTLELGDSALYLCASSFYGGIYEQYFGPGTRLTVT.

V usage is TRBV11-2 and J usage is TRBJ1-3, with D hard to call. Germline V CDR1 and CDR2: SGHAT, FQNNGV. V was shortened by 1 base and J by 4 bases, with 5 bases between the two germline ends. This CDR3 has 13 amino acids. The CDR3 sequence: CASSLGLGNTIYF. The CDR3 nucleotides read TGTGCCAGCAGCTTAGGTCTGGGAAACACCATATATTTT.

CDR3 residues: CASSSRGFGNTIYF. The CDR3 coding sequence is TGTGCCAGCAGTTCACGGGGGTTTGGAAACACCATATATTTT. The J gene is TRBJ1-3, the V gene TRBV27, with a weak D call TRBD1 (5 bases). This CDR3 spans 14 amino acids. The germline gives CDR1 MNHEY, CDR2 SMNVEV (reference sequence). Deletions cut 4 bases from V and 3 bases from J, with 10 bases between.

The rearrangement links TRBV5-4 to TRBJ1-5, with D possibly TRBD1 on 6 matching bases. This CDR3 has 14 residues. Trimming took 0 bases from V and 5 from J, leaving 9 bases between them. Germline V gene lookup returns CDR1 SGHNT and CDR2 YYREEE (reference sequence). CDR3: CASSLGPGDQPQHF. In DNA, the CDR3 is TGTGCCAGCAGCTTGGGGCCAGGGGATCAGCCCCAGCATTTT. The full variable domain, its missing parts supplied by reference TRBV5-4 and TRBJ1-5, is ETGVTQSPTHLIKTRGQQVTLRCSSQSGHNTVSWYQQALGQGPQFIFQYYREEENGRGNFPPRFSGLQFPNYSSELNVNALELDDSALYLCASSLGPGDQPQHFGDGTRLSIL.

The V call is TRBV30, the J call TRBJ1-1; possibly TRBD1 for D (6 bases). V was pared by 0 bases and J by 9 bases, with 14 bases between. Germline assignment: CDR1 GTSNPN and CDR2 SVGIG (reference sequence). The length of the CDR3 is 13 residues. The CDR3 nucleotides read TGTGCCTGGAGTGTGGTCCGGGGGGGCAAAGCTTTCTTT. This translates into CAWSVVRGGKAFF.

The CDR3 region is CASSATGIGGELFF. In DNA, the CDR3 is TGTGCCAGCAGTGCGACAGGGATTGGCGGGGAGCTGTTTTTT. The rearrangement links TRBV2 to TRBJ2-2, with 7 bases fitting TRBD1. The CDR3 covers 14 residues. The V gene's germline CDR1 is SNHLY and CDR2 FYNNEI. With V trimmed by 4 bases and J by 7 bases, 6 bases remained unmatched.

The chain carries TRBV5-6 and TRBJ2-3; 7 bases match TRBD2. Germline trimming cut 3 bases from V and 4 bases from J; bases unmatched to any gene: 8. Germline CDR1 SGHDT, CDR2 YYEEEE. This CDR3 has 15 residues. In nucleotides, the CDR3 is TGTGCCAGCAGCTGGGTAGGGGAGGGCCCAGATACGCAGTATTTT. Its translation: CASSWVGEGPDTQYF. The full variable domain, completed using reference TRBV5-6 and TRBJ2-3, is DAGVTQSPTHLIKTRGQQVTLRCSPKSGHDTVSWYQQALGQGPQFIFQYYEEEERQRGNFPDRFSGHQFPNYSSELNVNALLLGDSALYLCASSWVGEGPDTQYFGPGTRLTVL.

This sequence joins TRBV6-2 or TRBV6-3 and TRBJ2-3; 9 bases match TRBD2. Unmatched junction bases numbered 9, after V lost 6 bases and J lost 2 bases. This CDR3 comprises 16 residues. Germline V gives CDR1 MNHEY, CDR2 SVGEGT. CDR3 loop: CASSRRTSVDTDTQYF. CDR3 in DNA: TGTGCCAGCAGCCGACGGACTAGCGTCGACACAGATACGCAGTATTTT.

This rearrangement joins TRBV15 to TRBJ2-7; no firm D call. The ends were cut back, 0 bases at V and 2 bases at J, with 5 bases in the middle. CDR3 length: 13 residues. CDR1 is LNHNV, CDR2 YYDKDF, per germline (reference sequence). This CDR3 is CATSRDPAYEQYF. In DNA form, the CDR3 reads TGTGCCACCAGCAGAGATCCGGCCTACGAGCAGTACTTC.

This chain joins TRBV9 and TRBJ1-2, with D uncertain. CDR1 and CDR2 (germline): SGDLS, YYNGEE. This CDR3 is 18 amino acids long. V was pared by 2 bases and J by 4 bases, with 24 bases between. The DNA for the CDR3 is TGTGCCAGCAGCGTGTTCCGAGTTCCCGGAGGATCGGTCTATGGCTACACCTTC. Its translation: CASSVFRVPGGSVYGYTF.

The chain uses TRBV6-1 and TRBJ2-5, with 7 bases identical to TRBD1. The CDR3 has 15 residues. CDR1 and CDR2 (germline): MNHNS, SASEGT. The V segment lost 3 bases and the J segment 1 base; nucleotides outside the gene matches: 5. This CDR3 reads CASSDRGQLQETQYF. The CDR3 DNA sequence: TGTGCCAGCAGTGATCGGGGACAGCTCCAAGAGACCCAGTACTTC.

The chain recombines TRBV4-2 with TRBJ2-1; 7 bases are shared with TRBD1. This CDR3 is 15 amino acids long. Germline loops: CDR1 LGHNA, CDR2 YNFKEQ. The V and J ends lost 4 bases and 4 bases, in that order; junction bases with no gene match: 7. CDR3 coding DNA: TGTGCCAGCAGCCCGGAGACAGGGCGGTACAATGAGCAGTTCTTC. Residues: CASSPETGRYNEQFF.

The genes are TRBV2 and TRBJ1-5; D is possibly TRBD1 (5 bases). CDR3 length: 15 amino acids. CDR1 and CDR2 (germline): SNHLY, FYNNEI. With 6 bases removed from V and 4 bases from J, the gap between germline ends came to 16 bases. The CDR3 region is CASSRPAGTNQPQHF. The CDR3 DNA reads TGTGCCAGCAGCCGACCAGCCGGGACTAATCAGCCCCAGCATTTT.

The chain is built from TRBV7-2 and TRBJ2-4, with D possibly matching TRBD2 (6 bases). The germline CDR1 and CDR2 sequences are SGHTA and FQGNSA. The germline V and J ends were trimmed by 1 base and 7 bases, with 14 bases remaining between them. This CDR3 spans 15 amino acids. The CDR3 region is CASSLGRAGINIQYF. CDR3 DNA: TGTGCCAGCAGCTTAGGGAGGGCAGGGATTAACATTCAGTACTTC. The full variable domain, rest sourced from reference TRBV7-2 and TRBJ2-4, is GAGVSQSPSNKVTEKGKDVELRCDPISGHTALYWYRQSLGQGLEFLIYFQGNSAPDKSGLPSDRFSAERTGGSVSTLTIQRTQQEDSAVYLCASSLGRAGINIQYFGAGTRLSVL.